These 3 T cell receptor beta chains came from one sample sequenced in a study of blood T cell repertoires in COVID-19 (dated by TCRdb to about 2020). The library was obtained by the immunoSEQ multiplex PCR assay. TCRdb provides this immuneACCESS table in a form limited to in-frame rearrangements. Some clones are lacking; in checked studies, under half of them reflect an unresolved V gene, and why the rest are absent is not known. For this sample the table gives more than 70,000 clones, of which over 70% were detected only once. The leading ten clones occupy roughly 5.9% of the sample. What was sequenced was peripheral blood. The receptors come from a man aged 50 to 59 with active COVID-19.

V is TRBV3-1 (or the pseudogene TRBV3-2) and J is TRBJ2-4, with D tentatively TRBD1 (6 bases). This CDR3 is built from 17 residues. Germline assignment: CDR1 LGHDT and CDR2 YNNKEL (reference sequence). Trimming removed 2 bases from V and 5 bases from J, with 19 bases in between. The CDR3 region has the DNA TGTGCCAGCAGCCAACTCTGGGGCAGGGGACGGGAAAACATTCAGTACTTC. Protein sequence: CASSQLWGRGRENIQYF.

The rearrangement uses TRBV18 and TRBJ2-7; TRBD1 is a possible D gene (7 bases). Deletions cut 5 bases from V and 0 bases from J, with 17 bases between. The CDR3 consists of 16 residues. CDR1 KGHSH and CDR2 LQKENI come from the germline V gene. The CDR3 DNA follows: TGTGCCAGCTCATCTAGCGTGGACAGGTTCTCCTACGAGCAGTACTTC. Protein: CASSSSVDRFSYEQYF.

V gene TRBV5-1 combines with J gene TRBJ2-3; D may be TRBD2 (6 bases). V was shortened by 4 bases and J by 1 base, with 16 bases between the two germline ends. Germline CDR1 and CDR2: SGHRS and YFSETQ. The CDR3 length is 16 residues. CDR3 bases: TGCGCCAGCAGCCCCGAGGGCGGGGTGGGCACAGATACGCAGTATTTT. This codes for CASSPEGGVGTDTQYF. Looking up the rest from reference TRBV5-1 and TRBJ2-3 gives the full variable domain: KAGVTQTPRYLIKTRGQQVTLSCSPISGHRSVSWYQQTPGQGLQFLFEYFSETQRNKGNFPGRFSGRQFSNSRSEMNVSTLELGDSALYLCASSPEGGVGTDTQYFGPGTRLTVL.